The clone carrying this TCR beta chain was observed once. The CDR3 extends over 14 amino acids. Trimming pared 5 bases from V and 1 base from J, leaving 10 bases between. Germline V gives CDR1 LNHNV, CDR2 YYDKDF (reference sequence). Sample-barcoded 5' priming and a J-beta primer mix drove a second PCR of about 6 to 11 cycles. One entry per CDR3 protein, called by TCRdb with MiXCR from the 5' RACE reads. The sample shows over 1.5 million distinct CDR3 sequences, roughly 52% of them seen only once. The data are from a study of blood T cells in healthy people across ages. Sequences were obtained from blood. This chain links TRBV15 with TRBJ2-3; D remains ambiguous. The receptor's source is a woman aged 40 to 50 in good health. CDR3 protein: CATSGSLGTDTQYF. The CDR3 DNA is TGTGCCACCAGCGGGTCTTTAGGCACAGATACGCAGTATTTT.